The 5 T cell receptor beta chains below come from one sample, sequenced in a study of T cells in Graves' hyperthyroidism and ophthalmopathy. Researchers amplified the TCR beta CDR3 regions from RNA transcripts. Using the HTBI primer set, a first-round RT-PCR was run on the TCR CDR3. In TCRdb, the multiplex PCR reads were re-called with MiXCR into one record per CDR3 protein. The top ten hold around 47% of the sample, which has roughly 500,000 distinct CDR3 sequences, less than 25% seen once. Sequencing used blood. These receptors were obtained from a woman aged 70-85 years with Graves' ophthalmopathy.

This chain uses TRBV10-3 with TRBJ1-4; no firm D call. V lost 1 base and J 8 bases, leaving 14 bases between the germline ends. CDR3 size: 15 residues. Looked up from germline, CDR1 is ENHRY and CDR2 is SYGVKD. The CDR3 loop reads CAISEYGGVREKLFF. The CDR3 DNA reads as TGTGCCATCAGTGAGTATGGAGGTGTGCGAGAAAAACTGTTTTTT.

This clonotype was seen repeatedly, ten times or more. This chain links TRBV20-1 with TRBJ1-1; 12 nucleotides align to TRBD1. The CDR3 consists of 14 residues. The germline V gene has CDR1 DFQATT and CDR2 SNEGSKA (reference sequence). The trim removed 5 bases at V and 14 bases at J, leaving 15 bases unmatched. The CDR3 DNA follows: TGCAGTGCTGAGGGGGGACAGGGGGCCTCCTTGGCGTTCTTT. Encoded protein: CSAEGGQGASLAFF.

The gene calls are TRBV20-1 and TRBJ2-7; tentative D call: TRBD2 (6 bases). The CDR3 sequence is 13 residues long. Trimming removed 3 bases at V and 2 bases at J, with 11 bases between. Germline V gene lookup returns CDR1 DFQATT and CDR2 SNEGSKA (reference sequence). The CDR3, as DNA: TGCAGTGCTAGCCCTAGCGCGACCTACGAGCAGTACTTC. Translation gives CSASPSATYEQYF.

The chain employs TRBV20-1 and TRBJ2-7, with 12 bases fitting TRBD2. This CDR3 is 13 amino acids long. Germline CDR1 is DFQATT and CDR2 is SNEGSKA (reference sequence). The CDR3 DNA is TGCAGCGTTGAAGGACTAGCGGGAATCGAGCAGTACTTC. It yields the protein CSVEGLAGIEQYF.

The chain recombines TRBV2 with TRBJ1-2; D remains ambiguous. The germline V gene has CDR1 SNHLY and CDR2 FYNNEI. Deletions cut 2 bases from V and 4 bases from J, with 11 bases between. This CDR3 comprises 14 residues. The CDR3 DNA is TGTGCCAGCAGTGAAATAGGCAGAGGCTATGGCTACACCTTC. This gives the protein CASSEIGRGYGYTF.